This T cell receptor (beta chain) is drawn from a study of CD8 T cells in ankylosing spondylitis. The germline gives CDR1 SGHAT, CDR2 FQNNGV. CDR3 length: 14 residues. With 3 bases removed from V and 4 bases from J, the gap between germline ends came to 13 bases. Whole-study findings and limits: CD8+ cells made up the disease-linked clones, which were relatively rare in peripheral blood. Some motif variants had been reported before (in reactive arthritis synovial fluid and blood). Reportedly, disease-linked clones are significantly enriched in ankylosing spondylitis patients' matched synovial fluid.

This clonotype was seen only a few times. Its specificity is not known. Quantitative 5'-RACE was performed with molecular barcodes, and it yielded the TCR beta libraries. TCRdb re-derived calls from the 5' RACE reads in MiXCR, one entry per CDR3 protein. The table includes 250,000 or so distinct CDR3 sequences, 15% to 20% detected once. The TCR originated in a male donor with ankylosing spondylitis or in good health (not recorded which). The source material was blood, either unsorted or a sorted T cell fraction (not recorded which). The chain has TRBV11-2 and TRBJ2-7, with D tentatively TRBD1 (6 bases). The CDR3 region is CASSFGRGRYEQYF. DNA for the CDR3: TGTGCCAGCAGCTTCGGCAGGGGAAGGTACGAGCAGTACTTC.